This T cell receptor (beta chain) was identified during a study of T-cell memory formation after mild COVID-19. The study, taken as a whole, reports: CD4+ contracting clones lay mainly in CM and EM, CD8+ ones in EMRA.

Germline loops: CDR1 MGHDK, CDR2 SYGVNS. With 2 bases removed from V and 1 base from J, the gap between germline ends came to 6 bases. The length of the CDR3 is 15 residues. This clonotype has at least ten counts. What it binds is unknown. TCRdb processed the 5' RACE reads anew with MiXCR; each CDR3 protein has one entry. This table has roughly 16,000 distinct CDR3 sequences, approximately 23% appearing once. The source of this sequence is a man aged 18 to 29 who had mild COVID-19 (a few samples of this study predate the infection). Cell type and time point are not known. The V call is TRBV25-1, the J call TRBJ1-6; D remains ambiguous. Source material: PBMCs or a T cell subset sorted from them (not recorded which). This chain's CDR3 is CASSEKDSYNSPLHF. The CDR3 coding sequence is TGTGCCAGCAGTGAAAAGGATTCCTATAATTCACCCCTCCACTTT.